A selection of T cell receptor beta chains follows, all from one sample in a study of T cell repertoires in cytomegalovirus infection. TCRdb passed the reads through MiXCR, listing each CDR3 protein once. The data contain some 230,000 distinct CDR3 sequences, over 20% of them singletons. Sequenced sample: CD8+ T cells from PBMCs. The receptor set was obtained from a human donor in good health (CMV status not recorded). Some clones in this sample may be carry-over from other donors' samples. CDR3s include the opening cysteine and the closing phenylalanine or tryptophan. D genes are given only for firm matches. Expanded clones are given a class, and other clones once, few, many or no size at all.

>few|17|TRBJ2-7|TRBV20-1|.
TGCAGTGCTAGAGAGGGACTCCCAGGACGGGGGCTTGTGGAGCAGTACTTC
CSAREGLPGRGLVEQYF
>.|14|TRBJ2-2|TRBV10-3|TRBD1
TGTGCCATCAGCGGACAGGGGGCGGAAGGGGAGCTGTTTTTT
CAISGQGAEGELFF
>.|15|TRBJ1-2|TRBV2|.
TGTGCCAGCAGTGAAGCCCTTGGATCTAACTATGGCTACACCTTC
CASSEALGSNYGYTF
>.|15|TRBJ2-3|TRBV27|.
TGTGCCAGCAGTTTATCGATAGCCGCCACAGATACGCAGTATTTT
CASSLSIAATDTQYF
>many|12|TRBJ1-1|TRBV7-9|.
TGTGCCAGCAGCTTGGAGTGGGAAAAAGCTTTCTTT
CASSLEWEKAFF
>many|11|TRBJ2-1|TRBV15|.
TGTGCCACCAGCAATCCCAATGAGCAGTTCTTC
CATSNPNEQFF
>few|16|TRBJ2-7|TRBV27|.
TGTGCCAGCAGTTTAATCGCCGGACAGCACGCCTACGAGCAGTACTTC
CASSLIAGQHAYEQYF
>many|13|TRBJ1-1|TRBV4-1|TRBD1
TGCGCCAGCAGCCCCAGACAGGGCACTGAAGCTTTCTTT
CASSPRQGTEAFF
>.|16|TRBJ2-5|TRBV7-9|.
TGTGCCAGCAGCTTAGCGGGATGGGGGACCCAAGAGACCCAGTACTTC
CASSLAGWGTQETQYF
>.|11|TRBJ2-5|TRBV7-9|.
TGTGCCAGCAGCCCCCCAGAGACCCAGTACTTC
CASSPPETQYF
>.|15|TRBJ2-3|TRBV10-3|.
TGTGCCATCAGTGAGGAGAGCCTTAACACAGATACGCAGTATTTT
CAISEESLNTDTQYF
>.|18|TRBJ2-2|TRBV6-5|.
TGTGCCAGCACTAAAAACCTGGTAGATTATTTAAACACCGGGGAGCTGTTTTTT
CASTKNLVDYLNTGELFF
>few|12|TRBJ1-1|TRBV5-4|.
TGTGCCAGCAGCGGCCTAGGGGGTGAAGCTTTCTTT
CASSGLGGEAFF
>many|14|TRBJ1-4|TRBV28|.
TGTGCCAGCAGGGTACGGGAAGGAATTGAAAAACTGTTTTTT
CASRVREGIEKLFF
>few|14|TRBJ1-5|TRBV19|.
TGTGCCAGTAGTATTTGGGGGGGTGGGGAGCCCCAGCATTTT
CASSIWGGGEPQHF
>.|14|TRBJ1-4|TRBV7-4|.
TGTGCCAGCAGCTTAGTTTTGGCTAATGAAAAACTGTTTTTT
CASSLVLANEKLFF
>.|17|TRBJ1-2|TRBV20-1|TRBD1
TGCAGTGCCAGAGAACGGGACAGGGCCATTATCTCCTATGGCTACACCTTC
CSARERDRAIISYGYTF
>many|18|TRBJ2-3|TRBV7-2|TRBD2
TGTGCCAGCAGCGGAGGGACTAGCGGGGGGTGGGGCACAGATACGCAGTATTTT
CASSGGTSGGWGTDTQYF
>few|15|TRBJ1-4|TRBV12-3/TRBV12-4|TRBD1
TGTGCCAGCAGGGACAGGGGCATGGTTAATGAAAAACTGTTTTTT
CASRDRGMVNEKLFF
>.|11|TRBJ1-1|TRBV5-6|.
TGTGCCAGCAGCTCAAGCACTGAAGCTTTCTTT
CASSSSTEAFF
>few|12|TRBJ2-7|TRBV4-1|TRBD1
TGCGCCAGCAGCCAGGACAGGTACGAGCAGTACTTC
CASSQDRYEQYF
>many|13|TRBJ2-7|TRBV12-3/TRBV12-4|.
TGTGCCAGCAGTCCCACATCTCCCTACGAGCAGTACTTC
CASSPTSPYEQYF
>.|13|TRBJ2-7|TRBV2|.
TGTGCCAGCAGAGCCGGGGCCGCCTACGAGCAGTACTTC
CASRAGAAYEQYF
>.|12|TRBJ1-1|TRBV15|.
TGTGCCACCATGGGTGGTTTGACTGAAGCTTTCTTT
CATMGGLTEAFF
>.|15|TRBJ2-1|TRBV27|TRBD1
TGTGCCAGCAGCCGACAGGGGGATAGCCTGAGTGAGCAGTTCTTC
CASSRQGDSLSEQFF
>few|15|TRBJ1-6|TRBV5-1|.
TGCGCCAGCAGACTTAGGGGGGATGGAAATTCACCCCTCCACTTT
CASRLRGDGNSPLHF
>many|15|TRBJ1-2|TRBV14|.
TGTGCCAGCAGCCCGAATCTTGGAAGTCCCTATGGCTACACCTTC
CASSPNLGSPYGYTF
>few|13|TRBJ1-1|TRBV7-3|.
TGTGCCAGCAGCTCCTTTGGGGGGACTGAAGCTTTCTTT
CASSSFGGTEAFF
>.|14|TRBJ1-5|TRBV27|.
TGTGCCAGCAGTTACAGCTATAGCAATCAGCCCCAGCATTTT
CASSYSYSNQPQHF
>.|12|TRBJ1-5|TRBV12-3/TRBV12-4|.
TGTGCCAGCACCGGGCCGAATCAGCCCCAGCATTTT
CASTGPNQPQHF
>many|15|TRBJ1-6|TRBV19|TRBD1
TGTGCCAGTAGTATTTCGACAGGGGGAAATTCACCCCTCCACTTT
CASSISTGGNSPLHF
>few|17|TRBJ1-6|TRBV20-1|.
TGCAGTGCTAGAGACGCCTTTTACGACACCTATAATTCACCCCTCCACTTT
CSARDAFYDTYNSPLHF
>few|15|TRBJ1-3|TRBV20-1|TRBD1
TGCAGTGCGCTTAGACAGGGCCGGGCTGGAAACACCATATATTTT
CSALRQGRAGNTIYF
>many|13|TRBJ2-7|TRBV7-2|.
TGTGCCAGCAGCTTGGGCAAATACTACGAGCAGTACTTC
CASSLGKYYEQYF
>.|11|TRBJ2-1|TRBV13|.
TGTGCCAGCAGCTTCGGCGGTGAGCAGTTCTTC
CASSFGGEQFF
>few|16|TRBJ2-2|TRBV28|.
TGTGCCAGCAGTTCCCTTTTGGCTAGAAACACCGGGGAGCTGTTTTTT
CASSSLLARNTGELFF
>.|17|TRBJ2-3|TRBV14|TRBD2
TGTGCCAGCAGCCATGCCCCTAGCGGGGTAATCTCAGATACGCAGTATTTT
CASSHAPSGVISDTQYF
>.|13|TRBJ1-2|TRBV5-1|.
TGCGCCAGCAGTAGTCTTTCGGTCTATGGCTACACCTTC
CASSSLSVYGYTF
>.|16|TRBJ2-1|TRBV20-1|TRBD1
TGCAGTGCTAGAGGTCCATACCGGGACAGGAACAATGAGCAGTTCTTC
CSARGPYRDRNNEQFF
>many|14|TRBJ2-7|TRBV12-3/TRBV12-4|TRBD1
TGTGCCAGCAGCCTACAGGGGGCGGGCTTCGAGCAGTACTTC
CASSLQGAGFEQYF
>many|15|TRBJ1-5|TRBV28|.
TGTGCCAGCAGGATACAGGGTGGAAGCAATCAGCCCCAGCATTTT
CASRIQGGSNQPQHF
>.|13|TRBJ1-1|TRBV5-5|TRBD1
TGTGCCAGCACCCTCGGACAGGGGACTGAAGCTTTCTTT
CASTLGQGTEAFF
>.|13|TRBJ2-7|TRBV7-9|.
TGTGCCAGCAGCTTAAGGTCTAGCTTCGAGCAGTACTTC
CASSLRSSFEQYF
>many|15|TRBJ1-1|TRBV28|.
TGTGCCAGCACCTTGGGGGTCGAATTGGGCACTGAAGCTTTCTTT
CASTLGVELGTEAFF
>many|15|TRBJ2-2|TRBV7-3|.
TGTGCCAGCAGCCCCTTAGCGGCGAACACCGGGGAGCTGTTTTTT
CASSPLAANTGELFF
>many|15|TRBJ1-5|TRBV7-2|TRBD1
TGTGCCAGCAGCCTCGGGACAGGGCTGGCGCAGCCCCAGCATTTT
CASSLGTGLAQPQHF